The clone carrying this TCR beta chain rates as medium-sized. The antigen is unknown. TCR templates numbering about 10^5 were assayed per sample. Some clones are missing from TCRdb's copy, which holds only in-frame ones; the method was immunoSEQ multiplex PCR. The data show approximately 10,000 clones, 47% seen once. The CDR3 length is 12 residues. V was pared by 0 bases and J by 7 bases, with 5 bases between. Germline CDR1 SGHNT, CDR2 YYREEE (reference sequence). The sample belongs to a study of siplizumab effects on memory and regulatory T cells. Whole-study context: Run as pairs, the mixed lymphocyte reactions received siplizumab at around 1 ug/mL or no drug. Findings and caveats of the study: Apparently more diverse than memory cells, naive T cells also seemed major alloresponse contributors. Among mappable alloreactive CD4+ clones, the Treg-derived fraction averaged approximately 73% with siplizumab versus about 30% in controls.

Cells from the mixed lymphocyte reaction underwent coculture for over 5 days at 37 degrees C. This TCR derives from a human donor in good health; the cells came from an allogeneic mixed lymphocyte reaction. Some clones in this sample may be carry-over from other donors' samples. This chain links TRBV5-4 with TRBJ2-1; no reliable D call. Sequenced input: CFSE-low (dividing) CD8+ T cells sorted from an allogeneic mixed lymphocyte reaction. The CDR3 nucleotides are TGTGCCAGCAGCTTGGGGGGTAATGAGCAGTTCTTC. Encoded protein: CASSLGGNEQFF.